This TCR beta chain was captured by sequencing in a study of cytomegalovirus exposure and HLA in healthy donors. This CDR3 spans 15 amino acids. J lost 1 base, V lost 7 bases, and 10 bases had no gene match. Germline loops: CDR1 SNHLY, CDR2 FYNNEI. PCR involved 60 Vbeta and 13 Jbeta primers. The table came from immunoSEQ multiplex PCR; TCRdb's copy has only in-frame clones and leaves some out. The sample has fewer than 150,000 clones, 79% seen once. This clone came up once. The genes are TRBV2 and TRBJ2-7; 7 bases are shared with TRBD1. The sequence derives from a man aged 35-49 years in good health and CMV-seropositive. Sequencing was done on a sample of PBMCs. In nucleotides, the CDR3 is TGTGCCAGCACCGCCCCGGGACAGTCTTCCTACGAGCAGTACTTC. It encodes CASTAPGQSSYEQYF.